The T cell receptor beta chain described here comes from a study of CD8 T cells in ankylosing spondylitis. General study points: Clones linked with disease were CD8+ and fairly uncommon in the peripheral blood. Matched ankylosing spondylitis synovial fluid reportedly showed significant enrichment of disease-linked clones. A TCR beta motif of 8 or 9 highly homologous variants appeared characteristic of ankylosing spondylitis blood.

This clonotype came up a few times. Its specificity is unknown. Making use of molecular barcodes, quantitative 5'-RACE generated TCR beta libraries. MiXCR, applied by TCRdb to the 5' RACE reads, yields one record per CDR3 protein. This repertoire shows nearly 350,000 distinct CDR3 sequences, around 15% found once; its top ten account for approximately 0.99%. V lost 8 bases and J lost 1, with 12 bases in between. Germline loops: CDR1 MGHDK, CDR2 SYGVNS. The CDR3 contains 14 residues. The sequenced material came from blood, either unsorted or a sorted T cell fraction (not recorded which). The chain employs TRBV25-1 and TRBJ2-4; D not certain. This clonotype was obtained from a male donor with ankylosing spondylitis or in good health (not recorded which). The CDR3 spells CASQAVWAKNIQYF. The CDR3 nucleotides are TGTGCCAGCCAGGCGGTCTGGGCCAAAAACATTCAGTACTTC.